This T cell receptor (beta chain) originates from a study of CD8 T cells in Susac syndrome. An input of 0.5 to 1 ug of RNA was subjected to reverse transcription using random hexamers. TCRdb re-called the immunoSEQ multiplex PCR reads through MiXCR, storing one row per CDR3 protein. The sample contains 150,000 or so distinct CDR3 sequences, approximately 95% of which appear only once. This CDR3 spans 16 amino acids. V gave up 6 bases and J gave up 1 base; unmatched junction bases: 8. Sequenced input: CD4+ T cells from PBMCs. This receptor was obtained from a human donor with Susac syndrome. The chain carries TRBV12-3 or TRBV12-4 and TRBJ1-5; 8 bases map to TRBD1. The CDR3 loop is CASSPTGDWSNQPQHF. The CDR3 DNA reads TGTGCCAGCAGCCCGACAGGGGACTGGAGCAATCAGCCCCAGCATTTT.